The following is a TCR beta chain sequence with its context. Its antigen is as yet unknown. Adult donors, all healthy and HIV-negative, had no recent acute infections or vaccinations. Naive CD45RA+ and memory CD45RA-negative subsets were split from CD4+ cells. The sample belongs to a study of shared clonotypes between healthy human individuals. Per germline, CDR1 LGHNA and CDR2 YSLEER. The CDR3 spans 14 residues. V gave up 0 bases and J gave up 6 bases, with 9 bases separating them. Notes on the study in general: A limitation of the genetic and exposure-history diversity represented arose from few donors. All-four-donor shared clonotypes had higher generation probabilities than non-shared clonotypes did.

The method was immunoSEQ multiplex PCR; TCRdb's version includes in-frame clones alone and lacks a portion of them. The repertoire has over a million clones, about 75% of them found once; the top ten carry over 1.3%. Sequenced: memory CD4+ T cells sorted from blood. Subset of the sample: CD45RA-negative fraction. The receptor's source is a man aged 18 to 29 in good health. The chain has TRBV4-3 and TRBJ2-1, with D unclear. DNA of the CDR3: TGCGCCAGCAGCCAAGATAACAGCCCCAATGAGCAGTTCTTC. Translation gives CASSQDNSPNEQFF.